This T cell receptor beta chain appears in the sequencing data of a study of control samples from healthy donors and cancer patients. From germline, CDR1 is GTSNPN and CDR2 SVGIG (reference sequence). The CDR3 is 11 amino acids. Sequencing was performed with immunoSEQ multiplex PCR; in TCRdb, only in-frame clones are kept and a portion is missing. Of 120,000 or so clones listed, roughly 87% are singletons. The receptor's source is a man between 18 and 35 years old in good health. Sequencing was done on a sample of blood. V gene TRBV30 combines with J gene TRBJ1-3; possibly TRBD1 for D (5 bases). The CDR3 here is CSLGVKNTIYF. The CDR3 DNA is TGTTCGTTAGGGGTTAAAAACACCATATATTTT. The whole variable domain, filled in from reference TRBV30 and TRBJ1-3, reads SQTIHQWPATLVQPVGSPLSLECTVEGTSNPNLYWYRQAAGRGLQLLFYSVGIGQISSEVPQNLSASRPQDRQFILSSKKLLLSDSGFYLCSLGVKNTIYFGEGSWLTVV.